This T cell receptor beta chain comes out of a study of T cell responses to AZD1222 COVID-19 vaccine. Study-wide findings and caveats: Across spike, vaccine-associated CD4 TCRs were found, dominant at 160-218 and 743-854. Clonal diversity was possibly underestimated; the donors were predominantly white British and more often female. Repertoires were obtained only post-peak T cell response.

Germline V CDR1 and CDR2: SQVTM, ANQGSEA. The J segment lost 8 bases and the V segment lost 4 bases, leaving 9 bases of the junction unmatched. This CDR3 comprises 13 residues. Regarding this clone: The target antigen is unknown.

The assay was immunoSEQ multiplex PCR, and TCRdb's table has in-frame clones only and misses some. The data show under 150,000 clones, with 75% to 90% seen just once and roughly 3.8% held by the top ten. The receptor was derived from an adult in good health. This chain uses TRBV29-1 with TRBJ2-5; 8 bases line up with TRBD2. Sample: peripheral blood, taken on day 0 of MenACWY control vaccination. The CDR3 sequence is CSVGAGDKRTQYF. DNA of the CDR3: TGCAGCGTTGGAGCGGGGGACAAGAGAACCCAGTACTTC.